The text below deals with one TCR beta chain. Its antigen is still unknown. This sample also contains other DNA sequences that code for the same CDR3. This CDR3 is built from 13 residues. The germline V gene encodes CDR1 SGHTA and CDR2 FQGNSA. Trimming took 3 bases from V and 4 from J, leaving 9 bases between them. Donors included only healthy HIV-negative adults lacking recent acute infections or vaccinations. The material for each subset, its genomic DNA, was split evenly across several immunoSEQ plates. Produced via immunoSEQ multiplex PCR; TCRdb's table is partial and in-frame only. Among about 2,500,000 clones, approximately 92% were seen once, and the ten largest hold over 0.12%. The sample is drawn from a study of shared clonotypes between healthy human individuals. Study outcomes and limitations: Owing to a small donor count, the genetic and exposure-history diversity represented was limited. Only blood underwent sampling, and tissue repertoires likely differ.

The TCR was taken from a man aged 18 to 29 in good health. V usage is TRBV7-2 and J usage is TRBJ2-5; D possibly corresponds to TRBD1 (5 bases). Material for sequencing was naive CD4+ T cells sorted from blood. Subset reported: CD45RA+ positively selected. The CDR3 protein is CASSFGQAETQYF. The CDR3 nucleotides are TGTGCCAGCAGCTTCGGACAAGCAGAGACCCAGTACTTC.